This paragraph covers one T cell receptor beta chain sequence. No antigen is known for it. Germline CDR1 and CDR2: LGHNA and YSLEER. CDR3 length: 16 amino acids. V shed 4 bases and J shed 4 bases, with 19 bases lying between them. Indicated treatment: 15 to 20 received Ad26.COV2.S at low or high dose, single or two shots; several received placebo; per-sample allocation not given. Each sample was drawn 63 days after the first injection (of vaccine or placebo). In Boston, the donor was an adult between 18-55 years of age. The data were obtained in a study of Ad26.COV2.S vaccination and SARS-CoV-2 variants. Study background: Ad26.COV2.S shots went into the muscle once or twice, 56 days apart.

TCRdb's copy holds only in-frame clones and misses some; the assay was immunoSEQ multiplex PCR. Of around 450,000 clones listed, roughly 88% are singletons. Whole-study results and caveats: Relative to placebo recipients, vaccine recipients exhibited elevated spike-specific TCR breadth. TCR breadth and depth analyses may have underestimated total T cell responses.

The V call is TRBV4-3, the J call TRBJ1-2; no clear D gene. Sequenced material: peripheral blood, taken in a trial of Ad26.COV2.S vaccine versus placebo. The sequence derives from a person aged 18 to 65 who received the Ad26.COV2.S COVID-19 vaccine or a placebo. The CDR3 sequence: CASSPRTALNSYGYTF. CDR3 coding DNA: TGCGCCAGCAGCCCGCGGACGGCACTTAATAGCTATGGCTACACCTTC.